This T cell receptor (beta chain) stems from a study of OX40 agonist ivuxolimab in advanced cancers. Study-wide context: Given to patients was ivuxolimab, an agonistic anti-OX40 (CD134) antibody. Cohort: around 83% men, mean age about 62, aged roughly 23 to 79.

Clones were read by immunoSEQ multiplex PCR, and TCRdb kept only the in-frame ones, dropping some. The sample contains tens of thousands of clones, around four fifths of which appear only once. The V gene's germline CDR1 is SNHLY and CDR2 FYNNEI. This CDR3 comprises 15 residues. V gave up 7 bases and J gave up 6 bases, with 20 bases separating them. This sequence joins TRBV2 and TRBJ2-3, with TRBD2 as a possible D gene (6 bases). Sequenced here: CD4+ or CD8+ T cells sorted from blood, sampled in a trial of the OX40 agonist ivuxolimab. This TCR came from an adult with an advanced solid tumor such as melanoma, head and neck, liver or kidney cancer. CDR3 DNA sequence: TGTGCCAGCAAGGAGGGGACCCAAAGTGGGGATACGCAGTATTTT. It encodes CASKEGTQSGDTQYF. The variable domain in full, with the rest retrieved from reference TRBV2 and TRBJ2-3, is EPEVTQTPSHQVTQMGQEVILRCVPISNHLYFYWYRQILGQKVEFLVSFYNNEISEKSEIFDDQFSVERPDGSNFTLKIRSTKLEDSAMYFCASKEGTQSGDTQYFGPGTRLTVL.